This entry lists 21 T cell receptor beta chains sequenced from one sample in a study of PD-L1 blockade in urothelial cancer. Time point denoted: pretreatment peripheral blood. Clones were sequenced by immunoSEQ multiplex PCR, and TCRdb holds only the in-frame ones, with some missing. The table lists around 100,000 clones, nearly 90% of them singletons. Sequencing used PBMCs, obtained around atezolizumab (anti-PD-L1) treatment. These receptors all stem from a man in his 60s with urothelial cancer.

This clone was observed a few times. This chain links TRBV19 with TRBJ2-7; a weak D match, TRBD1 (6 bases). Germline V CDR1 and CDR2: LNHDA, SQIVND (reference sequence). With 1 base removed from V and 4 bases from J, the gap between germline ends came to 14 bases. The CDR3 totals 15 residues. This CDR3 reads CASSIGATGLYEQYF. The CDR3 DNA reads as TGTGCCAGTAGTATAGGGGCGACAGGTTTGTACGAGCAGTACTTC.

This clone turned up a few times. The chain uses TRBV19 and TRBJ1-2; D gene ambiguous. CDR1 and CDR2 from the germline V gene are LNHDA and SQIVND (reference sequence). The CDR3 loop spans 14 amino acids. The germline V and J ends were trimmed by 7 bases and 0 bases, with 12 bases remaining between them. CDR3 sequence: CASKDKYPNYGYTF. CDR3 DNA sequence: TGTGCCAGTAAAGACAAGTATCCTAACTATGGCTACACCTTC.

V and J are TRBV2 and TRBJ1-1; D uncertain. CDR3 size: 16 residues. In germline, CDR1 is SNHLY, CDR2 FYNNEI. V gave up 2 bases and J gave up 1 base, with 14 bases separating them. CDR3 nucleotides: TGTGCCAGCAGTGAAAGTACCCTTCTAAGGAACACTGAAGCTTTCTTT. Translated: CASSESTLLRNTEAFF.

The V call is TRBV5-4, the J call TRBJ2-5; TRBD1 might be the D (5 bases). CDR1 and CDR2 (germline): SGHNT, YYREEE (reference sequence). V was pared by 2 bases and J by 2 bases, with 13 bases between. The CDR3 spans 15 residues. CDR3 nucleotide sequence: TGTGCCAGCAGCTTTGTGGCAGGGCTTCAAGAGACCCAGTACTTC. Amino acids: CASSFVAGLQETQYF. Full variable domain (remainder filled in from reference TRBV5-4 and TRBJ2-5): ETGVTQSPTHLIKTRGQQVTLRCSSQSGHNTVSWYQQALGQGPQFIFQYYREEENGRGNFPPRFSGLQFPNYSSELNVNALELDDSALYLCASSFVAGLQETQYFGPGTRLLVL.

CDR3 in amino acids: CASTSFGNYGYTF. CDR3 in DNA: TGTGCCAGCACTAGTTTTGGTAACTATGGCTACACCTTC. V gene TRBV2 combines with J gene TRBJ1-2; D remains ambiguous. The CDR3 is 13 residues long. Germline V CDR1 and CDR2: SNHLY, FYNNEI. V lost 7 bases, J lost 1 base, and 10 bases lay in between.

J is TRBJ2-4 and V is TRBV10-1, with D maybe TRBD1 (5 bases). The germline CDR1 and CDR2 sequences are WNHNN and SYGVQD (reference sequence). The CDR3 sequence is 17 residues long. The germline V and J ends were trimmed by 9 bases and 0 bases, with 21 bases remaining between them. CDR3 region: CASGARPDSIAKNIQYF. CDR3 nucleotide sequence: TGCGCCAGTGGGGCCCGTCCCGACTCTATAGCCAAAAACATTCAGTACTTC.

The J gene is TRBJ2-5, the V gene TRBV2, with D possibly matching TRBD2 (6 bases). Germline V gene sequence: CDR1 SNHLY, CDR2 FYNNEI. Deletions cut 8 bases from V and 4 bases from J, with 14 bases between. There are 13 residues in the CDR3. CDR3 sequence reads: CASLLRESETQYF. The DNA for the CDR3 is TGTGCCAGCCTACTACGGGAGTCAGAGACCCAGTACTTC.

CDR3 amino acids: CASSLGLGNTEAFF. The CDR3, as DNA: TGTGCCAGCAGCTTAGGTCTAGGTAACACTGAAGCTTTCTTT. The chain joins TRBV7-9 to TRBJ1-1; D ambiguous. Germline V gives CDR1 SEHNR, CDR2 FQNEAQ (reference sequence). This CDR3 contains 14 residues. Trimming removed 1 base from V and 2 bases from J, with 8 bases in between.

J is TRBJ1-2 and V is TRBV19, with 7 nucleotides matching TRBD1. Germline values: CDR1 LNHDA, CDR2 SQIVND (reference sequence). The V segment lost 4 bases and the J segment 6 bases; nucleotides outside the gene matches: 8. The CDR3 sequence is 14 residues long. The CDR3 DNA reads as TGTGCCAGTAGTACCCGACAGGGAGGCCATGGCTACACCTTC. Translating it yields CASSTRQGGHGYTF.

The chain links TRBV5-1 to TRBJ2-5, with D tentatively TRBD1 (5 bases). V lost 1 base to trimming and J lost 5 bases, with 15 bases between them. This CDR3 region has 15 residues. The germline V gene encodes CDR1 SGHRS and CDR2 YFSETQ. The CDR3 is CASSLYSGSMETQYF. The CDR3 DNA reads TGCGCCAGCAGCTTGTATTCAGGGTCGATGGAGACCCAGTACTTC.

The V call is TRBV29-1, the J call TRBJ2-5; tentatively, D is TRBD1 (5 bases). Deletions cut 7 bases from V and 4 bases from J, with 19 bases between. CDR3 length: 14 amino acids. Germline-derived CDR1 and CDR2 are SQVTM and ANQGSEA. This chain's CDR3 is CSANVGAARETQYF. DNA for the CDR3: TGCAGCGCTAACGTTGGGGCAGCGAGAGAGACCCAGTACTTC.

CDR3 sequence: CASSLDGTDNEKLFF. DNA of the CDR3: TGTGCCAGCAGCTTAGACGGGACAGATAATGAAAAACTGTTTTTT. The rearrangement joins TRBV11-2 to TRBJ1-4; TRBD1 matches at 7 bases. V was pared by 0 bases and J by 4 bases, with 2 bases of the junction left unmatched. Germline CDR1 reads SGHAT; CDR2 reads FQNNGV. This CDR3 has 15 residues.

In DNA, the CDR3 is TGCGCCAGCAGCCAGCAGGGGATCACCTACGAGCAGTACTTC. Its translation is CASSQQGITYEQYF. The rearrangement uses TRBV4-3 and TRBJ2-7; a weak D match, TRBD1 (6 bases). Per germline, CDR1 LGHNA and CDR2 YSLEER. The CDR3 covers 14 residues. With 3 bases removed from V and 2 bases from J, the gap between germline ends came to 11 bases.

The genes are TRBV28 and TRBJ2-6; 10 bases line up with TRBD1. There are 18 residues in the CDR3. V dropped 7 bases and J dropped 2; count of bases not matched to a gene: 11. Looked up from germline, CDR1 is MDHEN and CDR2 is SYDVKM. The CDR3 reads CASTDTMGQGTGANVLTF. CDR3 bases: TGTGCCAGCACCGACACCATGGGACAGGGGACTGGGGCCAACGTCCTGACTTTC.

This chain uses TRBV29-1 with TRBJ1-5, with 12 nucleotides matching TRBD1. CDR1 and CDR2 (germline): SQVTM, ANQGSEA. V lost 2 bases and J lost 12; bases outside the gene matches: 20. The CDR3 length is 18 residues. The CDR3 bases are TGCAGCGTTGAATACCGGGACAGGGGGCTCGCGGGGGGAAGGCGCCAGCATTTT. This encodes CSVEYRDRGLAGGRRQHF.

This clone showed up just a few times. The chain combines TRBV27 with TRBJ2-1; D is ambiguous. This CDR3 has 14 amino acids. The V and J ends lost 5 bases and 6 bases respectively, with 14 bases between them. Germline CDR1 MNHEY, CDR2 SMNVEV (reference sequence). The CDR3 region is CASSLNYNSNEQFF. The CDR3 nucleotides are TGTGCCAGCAGTCTGAACTACAACTCCAATGAGCAGTTCTTC.

This chain uses TRBV19 with TRBJ1-5; the match to TRBD1 covers 7 bases. Unmatched junction bases numbered 9, after V lost 4 bases and J lost 6 bases. The CDR3 extends over 15 amino acids. Germline loops: CDR1 LNHDA, CDR2 SQIVND (reference sequence). This CDR3 reads CASSSRDSNRQPQHF. The CDR3, as DNA: TGTGCCAGTAGTAGCCGGGACAGTAATCGTCAGCCCCAGCATTTT.

This rearrangement joins TRBV29-1 to TRBJ2-3; 9 bases align to TRBD2. CDR3 length: 13 amino acids. V gave up 7 bases and J gave up 5 bases; unmatched junction bases: 7. Germline assignment: CDR1 SQVTM and CDR2 ANQGSEA. The DNA for the CDR3 is TGCAGCGGCCTTAGCGGGAGTGGAGATACGCAGTATTTT. It codes for CSGLSGSGDTQYF.

CDR3 in amino acids: CAIPLGRERGVNEKLFF. The CDR3 nucleotides are TGTGCCATCCCTCTGGGCAGGGAACGCGGAGTTAATGAAAAACTGTTTTTT. The V call is TRBV2, the J call TRBJ1-4; TRBD1 might be the D (5 bases). This CDR3 contains 17 residues. V lost 10 bases and J 4 bases, leaving 25 bases between the germline ends. CDR1 is SNHLY and CDR2 is FYNNEI in the germline V gene.

This clone was observed once. The chain is built from TRBV28 and TRBJ1-2, with D maybe TRBD1 (5 bases). This CDR3 contains 16 residues. CDR1 is MDHEN and CDR2 is SYDVKM in the germline V gene. Trimming took 8 bases from V and 2 from J, leaving 21 bases between them. CDR3 coding DNA: TGTGCCAGCGGACCGGGCGGGGTTGAGGGGAACTATGGCTACACCTTC. Translated: CASGPGGVEGNYGYTF.

The J gene is TRBJ1-5, the V gene TRBV27; a weak D match, TRBD1 (5 bases). CDR1 and CDR2 (germline): MNHEY, SMNVEV (reference sequence). V gave up 5 bases and J gave up 0 bases, with 20 bases separating them. The CDR3 is 18 amino acids. The chain's CDR3 is CASSPGRDGFYSNQPQHF. For the CDR3, the DNA is TGTGCCAGCAGTCCCGGGAGGGACGGCTTCTATAGCAATCAGCCCCAGCATTTT.